This T cell receptor (beta chain) was captured by sequencing in a study of T cells in tuberculosis. Study context: Within 7 days of starting treatment, or before, PBMC were stored.

From germline, CDR1 is ENHRY and CDR2 SYGVKD. The CDR3 covers 14 residues. J was trimmed by 8 bases and V by 10 bases; bases with no gene match: 8. Time point denoted: new active TB diagnosis, blood taken before or within 7 days of starting treatment. Some clones are missing from TCRdb's copy, which holds only in-frame ones; the method was immunoSEQ multiplex PCR. The sample carries about 35,000 clones, around nine tenths recorded once. This sequence joins TRBV10-3 and TRBJ1-6; 10 bases agree with TRBD1. Sequenced material: PBMCs, taken at tuberculosis diagnosis. This receptor was identified in an adult with tuberculosis. CDR3 protein: CATRPTGGDSPLHF. The CDR3 DNA reads as TGTGCCACTCGGCCGACAGGGGGCGATTCACCCCTCCACTTT.